The clone carrying this T cell receptor beta chain occurred once. Original analysis: Junction-only immunoSEQ data arrived without quality scores, meaning filtering differed. The assay was immunoSEQ multiplex PCR, and TCRdb's table has in-frame clones only and misses some. That table is the source of V, J and clone size, and D and trimming were worked out from the DNA. The profile shows around 200,000 clones, approximately 70% of them singletons. This entry comes from a study of shared clonotypes between healthy human individuals. Overall study: CD4 naive and CD4 memory each took three plates per donor, while CD8 naive took two and CD8 memory one.

The V end lost 4 bases, the J end lost 5 bases, and 7 bases lay between the germline ends. CDR1 SGHVS and CDR2 FQNEAQ come from the germline V gene. This CDR3 comprises 12 residues. Healthy adults negative for HIV, lacking recent acute infections or vaccinations, served as donors. Each sample came from a Caucasian adult donor living in Nashville, Tennessee. The sequenced sample consisted of memory CD4+ T cells sorted from blood. The subset is: CD45RA-negative fraction. The clonotype was recovered from a man aged 25-45 years in good health. The chain employs TRBV7-8 and TRBJ2-3; D not certain. The CDR3 loop is CASSSWGDTQYF. CDR3 DNA sequence: TGTGCCAGCAGCTCCTGGGGAGATACGCAGTATTTT.